A selection of T cell receptor beta chains follows, all from one sample in a study of blood T cell repertoires in COVID-19. Sequencing used immunoSEQ multiplex PCR; TCRdb keeps in-frame clones, though not all of them. Among around 180,000 clones listed, 86% were seen once. Source material: peripheral blood. The receptors originated from a man between 65 and 85 years old with active or convalescent COVID-19. Both conserved end residues are trimmed from each CDR3. Only some rows state a clone size, as once, few, many or a class for expanded clones.

CDR3 protein: ASSSLAGVPDTQY
clone size: .
V gene: TRBV27

CDR3 protein: ASSYREPLEY
clone size: .
V gene: TRBV6-2/TRBV6-3

CDR3 protein: ASRTGVSGNTIY
clone size: .
V gene: TRBV2

CDR3 protein: ASSIGDRRYEQF
clone size: .
V gene: TRBV19

CDR3 protein: ASSTLSGGAADTQY
clone size: .
V gene: TRBV2

CDR3 protein: ASSADRRSGANVLT
clone size: .
V gene: TRBV5-1

CDR3 protein: ASTGQGANTEAF
clone size: .
V gene: TRBV2

CDR3 protein: ASSGQRNYGYT
clone size: .
V gene: TRBV5-1

CDR3 protein: AWSGGGYGYT
clone size: .
V gene: TRBV30

CDR3 protein: ASSQDGSSYNSPLH
clone size: .
V gene: TRBV4-3

CDR3 protein: ASSIRTGNSGNTIY
clone size: .
V gene: TRBV19

CDR3 protein: ASKNPGDNYGYT
clone size: .
V gene: TRBV27

CDR3 protein: ASSWSDSWNTEAF
clone size: .
V gene: TRBV18

CDR3 protein: ASSLTLTGLGNTIY
clone size: .
V gene: TRBV19

CDR3 protein: ASTNAGAQGANVLT
clone size: .
V gene: TRBV27

CDR3 protein: ASSTGGLVNSPLH
clone size: .
V gene: TRBV6-2/TRBV6-3

CDR3 protein: ASSPGQGSYGYT
clone size: .
V gene: TRBV5-5

CDR3 protein: ASSRWGDTGELF
clone size: .
V gene: TRBV19

CDR3 protein: ASSPGSYNEQF
clone size: .
V gene: TRBV9

CDR3 protein: ASSLRQDTYNEQF
clone size: .
V gene: TRBV7-9

CDR3 protein: SVEGLLFETQY
clone size: .
V gene: TRBV29-1

CDR3 protein: ASSLHSKKNIQY
clone size: .
V gene: TRBV10-1

CDR3 protein: ASSLGIRATPGNSPLH
clone size: .
V gene: TRBV5-1

CDR3 protein: AISESIAQGNEQY
clone size: once
V gene: TRBV10-3

CDR3 protein: ATSESGGYQPQH
clone size: .
V gene: TRBV24-1

CDR3 protein: ASSYRVGTGLAGELYEQY
clone size: .
V gene: TRBV6-2/TRBV6-3

CDR3 protein: ASSYSRLGNTIY
clone size: .
V gene: TRBV6-2/TRBV6-3

CDR3 protein: ATNGGDKETGANVLT
clone size: .
V gene: TRBV24-1

CDR3 protein: ASRKDSNYGYT
clone size: .
V gene: TRBV19

CDR3 protein: ASSSRRVQAF
clone size: .
V gene: TRBV28

CDR3 protein: ASSQGAYAGQGETQY
clone size: .
V gene: TRBV4-1

CDR3 protein: ASSEQGPRYGYT
clone size: .
V gene: TRBV7-2

CDR3 protein: ASSLRRDSLGCT
clone size: .
V gene: TRBV27

CDR3 protein: ASSQRGSGENQPQH
clone size: .
V gene: TRBV3-1/TRBV3-2

CDR3 protein: SVLRQGIRGGYT
clone size: .
V gene: TRBV29-1

CDR3 protein: ASSFHGTANEKLF
clone size: .
V gene: TRBV27

CDR3 protein: ASSPDSFSYNEQF
clone size: .
V gene: TRBV18

CDR3 protein: ASSQDTTLQGRGYT
clone size: .
V gene: TRBV4-3

CDR3 protein: ASNPLNQPQH
clone size: .
V gene: TRBV28

CDR3 protein: ASSLASGGDWY
clone size: .
V gene: TRBV28

CDR3 protein: ASSLRGSNQPQH
clone size: once
V gene: TRBV6-5